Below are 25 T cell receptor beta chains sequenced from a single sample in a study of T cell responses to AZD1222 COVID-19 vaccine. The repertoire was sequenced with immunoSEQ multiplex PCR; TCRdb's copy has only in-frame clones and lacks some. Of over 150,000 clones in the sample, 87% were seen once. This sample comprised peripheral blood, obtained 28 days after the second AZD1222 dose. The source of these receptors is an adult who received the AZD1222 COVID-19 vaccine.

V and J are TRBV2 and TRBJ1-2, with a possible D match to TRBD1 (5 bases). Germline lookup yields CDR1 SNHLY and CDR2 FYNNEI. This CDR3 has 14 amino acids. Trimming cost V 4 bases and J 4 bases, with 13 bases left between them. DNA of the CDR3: TGTGCCAGCAGTGCAAGACAGACTACCTATGGCTACACCTTC. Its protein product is CASSARQTTYGYTF.

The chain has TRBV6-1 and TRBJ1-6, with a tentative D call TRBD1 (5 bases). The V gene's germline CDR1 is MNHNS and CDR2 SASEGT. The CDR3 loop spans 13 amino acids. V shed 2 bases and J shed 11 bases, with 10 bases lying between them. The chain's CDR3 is CASSEWLGPPLHF. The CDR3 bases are TGTGCCAGCAGTGAATGGTTGGGACCACCCCTCCACTTT.

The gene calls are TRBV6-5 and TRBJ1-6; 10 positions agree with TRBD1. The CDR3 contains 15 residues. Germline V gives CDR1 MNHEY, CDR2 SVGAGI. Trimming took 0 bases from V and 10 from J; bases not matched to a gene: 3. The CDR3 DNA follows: TGTGCCAGCAGTTACTCGGGGACAGGGGTCTCACCCCTCCACTTT. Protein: CASSYSGTGVSPLHF.

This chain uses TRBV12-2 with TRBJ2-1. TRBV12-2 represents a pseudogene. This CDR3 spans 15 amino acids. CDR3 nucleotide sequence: TGTGCAAGTCGCTTAGCGCTCGGTAGGGTCAATGAGCAGTTCTTC. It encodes CASRLALGRVNEQFF.

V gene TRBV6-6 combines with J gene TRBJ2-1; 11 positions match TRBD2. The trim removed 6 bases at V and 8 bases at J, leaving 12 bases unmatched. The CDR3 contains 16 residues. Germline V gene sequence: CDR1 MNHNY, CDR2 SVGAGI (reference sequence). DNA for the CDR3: TGTGCCAGCAGCGGACAACTAGCGGGGGCGGTCTATGAGCAGTTCTTC. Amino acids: CASSGQLAGAVYEQFF.

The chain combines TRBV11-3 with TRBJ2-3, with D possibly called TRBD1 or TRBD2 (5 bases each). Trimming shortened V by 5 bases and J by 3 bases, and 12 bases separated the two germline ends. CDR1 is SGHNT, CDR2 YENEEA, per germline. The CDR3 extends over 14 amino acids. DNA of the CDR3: TGTGCCAGCAGCCAGGGCGGGCGTACAGATACGCAGTATTTT. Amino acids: CASSQGGRTDTQYF.

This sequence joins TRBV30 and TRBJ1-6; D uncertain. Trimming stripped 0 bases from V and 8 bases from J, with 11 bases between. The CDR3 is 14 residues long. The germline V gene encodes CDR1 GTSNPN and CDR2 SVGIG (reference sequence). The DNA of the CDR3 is TGTGCCTGGAGTGTATTGCTACCCCATTCACCCCTCCACTTT. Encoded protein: CAWSVLLPHSPLHF.

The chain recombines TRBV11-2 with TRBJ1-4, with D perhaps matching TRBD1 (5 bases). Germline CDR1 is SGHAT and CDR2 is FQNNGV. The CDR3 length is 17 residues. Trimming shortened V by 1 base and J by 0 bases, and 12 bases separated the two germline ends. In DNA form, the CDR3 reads TGTGCCAGCAGCTTAGGGTGGACACTGTCAACTAATGAAAAACTGTTTTTT. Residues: CASSLGWTLSTNEKLFF.

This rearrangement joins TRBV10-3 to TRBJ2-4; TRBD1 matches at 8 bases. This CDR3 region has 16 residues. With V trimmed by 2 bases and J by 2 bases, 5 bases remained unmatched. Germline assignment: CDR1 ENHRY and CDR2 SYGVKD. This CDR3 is CAISETDREPKNIQYF. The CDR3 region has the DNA TGTGCCATCAGTGAGACGGACAGGGAGCCCAAAAACATTCAGTACTTC.

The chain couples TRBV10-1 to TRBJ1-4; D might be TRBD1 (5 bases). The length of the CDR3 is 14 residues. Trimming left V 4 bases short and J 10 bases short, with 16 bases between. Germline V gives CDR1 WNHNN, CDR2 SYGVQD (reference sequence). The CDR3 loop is CASSAGRDTRKLFF. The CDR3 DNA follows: TGCGCCAGCAGTGCAGGGAGGGATACTAGAAAACTGTTTTTT.

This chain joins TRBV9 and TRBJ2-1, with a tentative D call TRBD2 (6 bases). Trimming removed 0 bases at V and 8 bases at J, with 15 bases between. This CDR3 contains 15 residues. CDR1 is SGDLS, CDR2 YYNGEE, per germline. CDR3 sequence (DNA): TGTGCCAGCAGCGTAGAAGCAGCGGCTAGCGATGAGCAGTTCTTC. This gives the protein CASSVEAAASDEQFF.

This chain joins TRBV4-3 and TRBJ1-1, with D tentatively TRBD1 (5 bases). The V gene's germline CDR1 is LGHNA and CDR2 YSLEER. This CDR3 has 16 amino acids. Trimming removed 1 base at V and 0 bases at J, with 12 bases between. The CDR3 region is CASSQVYGGLNTEAFF. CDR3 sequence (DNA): TGCGCCAGCAGCCAAGTTTACGGGGGACTGAACACTGAAGCTTTCTTT.

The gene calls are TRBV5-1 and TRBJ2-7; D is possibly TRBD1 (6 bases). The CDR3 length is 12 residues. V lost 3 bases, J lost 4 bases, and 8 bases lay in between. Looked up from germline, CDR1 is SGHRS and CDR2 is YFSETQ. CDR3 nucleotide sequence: TGCGCCAGCAGCTGGGACACGTACGAGCAGTACTTC. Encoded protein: CASSWDTYEQYF.

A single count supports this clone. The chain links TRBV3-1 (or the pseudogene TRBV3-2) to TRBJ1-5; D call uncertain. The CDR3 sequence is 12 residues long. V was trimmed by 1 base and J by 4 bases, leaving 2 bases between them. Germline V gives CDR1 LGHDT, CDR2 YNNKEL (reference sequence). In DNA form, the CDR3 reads TGTGCCAGCAGCCAAGCGAATCAGCCCCAGCATTTT. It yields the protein CASSQANQPQHF.

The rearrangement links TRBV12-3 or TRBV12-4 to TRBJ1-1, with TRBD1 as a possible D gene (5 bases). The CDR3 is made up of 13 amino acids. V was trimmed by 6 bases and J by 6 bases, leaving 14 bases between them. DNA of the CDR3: TGTGCCAGCAGGCGAGGGGCCAGCGCTGAAGCTTTCTTT. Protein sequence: CASRRGASAEAFF.

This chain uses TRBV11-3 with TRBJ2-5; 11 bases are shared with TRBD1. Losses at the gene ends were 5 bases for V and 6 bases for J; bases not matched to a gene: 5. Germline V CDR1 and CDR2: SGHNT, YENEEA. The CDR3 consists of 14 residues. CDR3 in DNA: TGTGCCAGCAGCCGGGACAGGGGGACCAAGACCCAGTACTTC. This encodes CASSRDRGTKTQYF.

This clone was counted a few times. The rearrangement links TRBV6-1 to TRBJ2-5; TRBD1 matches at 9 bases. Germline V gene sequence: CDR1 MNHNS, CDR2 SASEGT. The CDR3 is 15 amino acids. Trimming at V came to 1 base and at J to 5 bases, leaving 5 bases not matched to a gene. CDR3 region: CASSEGYRGLETQYF. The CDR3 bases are TGTGCCAGCAGTGAAGGGTACAGGGGGCTGGAGACCCAGTACTTC.

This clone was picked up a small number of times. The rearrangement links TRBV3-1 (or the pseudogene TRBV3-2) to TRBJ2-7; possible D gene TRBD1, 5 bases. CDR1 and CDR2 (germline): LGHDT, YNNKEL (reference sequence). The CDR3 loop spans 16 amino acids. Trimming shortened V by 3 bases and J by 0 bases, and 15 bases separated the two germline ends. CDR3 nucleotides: TGTGCCAGCAGCCACCTGGCAGGGCTTCTCTCCTACGAGCAGTACTTC. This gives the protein CASSHLAGLLSYEQYF.

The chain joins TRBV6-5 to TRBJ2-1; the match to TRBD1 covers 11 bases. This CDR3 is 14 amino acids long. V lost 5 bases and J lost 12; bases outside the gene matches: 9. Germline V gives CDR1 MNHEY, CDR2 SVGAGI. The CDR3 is CASSPGTGGVGQFF. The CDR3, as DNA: TGTGCCAGCAGTCCCGGGACAGGGGGTGTAGGGCAGTTCTTC.

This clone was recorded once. This CDR3 is CASNAGQGATEAFF. The CDR3 nucleotides read TGTGCCAGCAACGCGGGACAGGGGGCAACTGAAGCTTTCTTT. V and J are TRBV6-5 and TRBJ1-1; 12 bases are shared with TRBD1. CDR3 length: 14 residues. CDR1 and CDR2 from the germline V gene are MNHEY and SVGAGI. V shed 7 bases, J shed 5 bases, and the junction held 5 bases outside the gene matches.

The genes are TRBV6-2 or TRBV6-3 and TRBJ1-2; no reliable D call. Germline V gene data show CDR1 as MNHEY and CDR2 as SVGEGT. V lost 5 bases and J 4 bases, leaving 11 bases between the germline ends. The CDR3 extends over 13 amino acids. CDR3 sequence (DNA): TGTGCCAGCAGTGGAAGGAACTTCTATGGCTACACCTTC. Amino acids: CASSGRNFYGYTF.

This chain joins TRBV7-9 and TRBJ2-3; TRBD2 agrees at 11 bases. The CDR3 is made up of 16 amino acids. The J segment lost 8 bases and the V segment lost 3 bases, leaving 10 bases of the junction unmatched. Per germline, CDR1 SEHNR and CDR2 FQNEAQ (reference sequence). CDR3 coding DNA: TGTGCCAGCAGCTTGCGGACTAGCGGGCTCGGTTTTACGCAGTATTTT. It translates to CASSLRTSGLGFTQYF.

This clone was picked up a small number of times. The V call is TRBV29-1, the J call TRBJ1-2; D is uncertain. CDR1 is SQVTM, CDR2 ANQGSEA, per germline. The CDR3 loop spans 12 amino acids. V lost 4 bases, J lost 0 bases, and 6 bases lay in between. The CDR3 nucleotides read TGCAGCGTTGCCTCTACTAACTATGGCTACACCTTC. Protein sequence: CSVASTNYGYTF.

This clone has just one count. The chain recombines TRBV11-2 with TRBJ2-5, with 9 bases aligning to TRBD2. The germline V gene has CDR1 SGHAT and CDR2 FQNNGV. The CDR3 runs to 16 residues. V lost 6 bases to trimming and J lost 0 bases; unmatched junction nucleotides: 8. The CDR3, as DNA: TGTGCCAGCAGGCTAAAGCGGGGGGCGTACCAAGAGACCCAGTACTTC. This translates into CASRLKRGAYQETQYF.

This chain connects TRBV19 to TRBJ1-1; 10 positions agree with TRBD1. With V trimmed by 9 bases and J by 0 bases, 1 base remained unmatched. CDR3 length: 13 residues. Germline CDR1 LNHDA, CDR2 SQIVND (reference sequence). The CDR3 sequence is CARGQGMNTEAFF. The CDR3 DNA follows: TGTGCCAGGGGACAGGGGATGAACACTGAAGCTTTCTTT.